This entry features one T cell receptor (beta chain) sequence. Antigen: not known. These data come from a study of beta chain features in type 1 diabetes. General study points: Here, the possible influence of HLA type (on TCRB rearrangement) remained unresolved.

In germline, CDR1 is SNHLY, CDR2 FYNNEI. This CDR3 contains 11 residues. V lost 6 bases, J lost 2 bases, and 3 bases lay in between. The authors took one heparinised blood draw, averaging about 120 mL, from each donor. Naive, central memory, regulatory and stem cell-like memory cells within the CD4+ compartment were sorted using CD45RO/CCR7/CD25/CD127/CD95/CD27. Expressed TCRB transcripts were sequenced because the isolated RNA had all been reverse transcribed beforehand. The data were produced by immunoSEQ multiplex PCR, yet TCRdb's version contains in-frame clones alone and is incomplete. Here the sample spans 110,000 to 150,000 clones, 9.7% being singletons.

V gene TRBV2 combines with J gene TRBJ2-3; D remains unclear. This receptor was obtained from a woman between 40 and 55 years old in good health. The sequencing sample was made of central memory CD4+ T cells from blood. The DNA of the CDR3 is TGTGCCAGCAGCTTCACAGATACGCAGTATTTT. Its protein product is CASSFTDTQYF.